The clone carrying this T cell receptor (beta chain) appeared many times. Its antigen is as yet unknown. TCRdb re-analysed the 5' RACE reads in MiXCR, keeping a single row per CDR3 protein. The sample records about 69,000 distinct CDR3 sequences, 5.5% to 7.5% being singletons. The CDR3 totals 14 residues. The V end lost 2 bases, the J end lost 5 bases, and 11 bases lay between the germline ends. Germline CDR1 and CDR2: ENHRY and SYGVKD. This sample was taken from a study of T cells after yellow fever vaccination. Study-wide results and limits: Repertoires obtained by FACS sorting could include abundant clonotypes that entered as contaminants from the bulk population. Weaker, the secondary response peaked sooner, at day 5 versus 15.

J is TRBJ2-3 and V is TRBV10-3; D is possibly TRBD2 (6 bases). The starting material was CD4+ T cells sorted from PBMCs, obtained roughly 14 days after the first yellow fever vaccination. This receptor was taken from a man younger than 35 who received the YFV17D yellow fever vaccine. CDR3 region: CAISERGSGDTQYF. The CDR3 bases are TGTGCCATCAGTGAGCGGGGGTCTGGAGATACGCAGTATTTT.